A selection of T cell receptor beta chains follows, all from one sample in a study of blood T cells in healthy people across ages. From the 5' RACE reads, TCRdb called clonotypes with MiXCR, one entry per CDR3 protein. The table lists approximately 830,000 distinct CDR3 sequences, roughly 60% of them singletons. Material: blood. The receptors originated from a man between 25 and 39 years old in good health. Each CDR3 is given with its conserved first and last residue. The D gene is left open where the match is weak. Some rows have no size entry. The others give once, few or many, or a class for an expanded clone.

D gene	clone size	V gene	J gene	CDR3 protein	CDR3 DNA
NA	NA	TRBV3-1	TRBJ2-7	CASSQAEDNYEQYF	TGTGCCAGCAGCCAGGCTGAGGACAACTACGAGCAGTACTTC
NA	NA	TRBV29-1	TRBJ1-2	CSVGGGPEELNGYTF	TGCAGCGTTGGTGGGGGCCCAGAAGAACTCAATGGCTACACCTTC
NA	NA	TRBV27	TRBJ2-3	CASSRRGVSPDTQYF	TGTGCCTCCAGTCGTAGGGGGGTGAGCCCAGATACGCAGTATTTT
NA	NA	TRBV29-1	TRBJ1-1	CSVSPGTKNTEAFF	TGCAGCGTTTCCCCCGGGACAAAGAACACTGAAGCTTTCTTT
NA	few	TRBV25-1	TRBJ2-7	CASSEVASSYEQYF	TGTGCCAGCAGTGAGGTCGCTAGCTCCTACGAGCAGTACTTC
NA	NA	TRBV28	TRBJ2-6	CASSLAETSGANVLTF	TGTGCCAGCAGTTTAGCGGAAACGTCTGGGGCCAACGTCCTGACTTTC
TRBD1	NA	TRBV3-1	TRBJ1-1	CASSLHPGQSNTEAFF	TGTGCCAGCAGCCTCCACCCGGGACAGTCGAACACTGAAGCTTTCTTT
TRBD1	once	TRBV4-2	TRBJ1-6	CASSQGDSESSPLHF	TGTGCCAGCAGCCAGGGGGACAGCGAGAGTTCACCCCTCCACTTT
TRBD1	NA	TRBV12-3/TRBV12-4	TRBJ2-5	CASSLTEGQGRETQYF	TGTGCCAGCAGCCTCACGGAGGGACAGGGGAGGGAGACCCAGTACTTC
NA	NA	TRBV28	TRBJ2-7	CASSLITGITYEQYF	TGTGCCAGCAGTTTGATAACCGGGATCACCTACGAGCAGTACTTC
NA	NA	TRBV9	TRBJ1-3	CASSVADSGNTIYF	TGTGCCAGTAGCGTAGCTGACAGTGGAAACACCATATATTTT
TRBD2	NA	TRBV20-1	TRBJ2-1	CSARVGGEYNEQFF	TGCAGTGCTAGAGTTGGGGGGGAGTACAATGAGCAGTTCTTC
TRBD1	NA	TRBV5-1	TRBJ2-1	CAGSLQGVGQGVSYNEQFF	TGCGCCGGCAGCTTACAGGGGGTGGGACAGGGGGTGTCCTACAATGAGCAGTTCTTC
TRBD1	few	TRBV10-3	TRBJ2-7	CAISERQGASYEQYF	TGTGCCATCAGTGAGCGGCAGGGGGCCTCCTACGAGCAGTACTTC
TRBD1	few	TRBV7-2	TRBJ2-7	CASTATGLLYEQYF	TGTGCCAGCACCGCGACAGGGCTCCTTTACGAGCAGTACTTC
TRBD1	NA	TRBV2	TRBJ2-3	CASLRDRLTDTQYF	TGTGCCAGCCTCCGGGACAGGCTCACAGATACGCAGTATTTT
NA	NA	TRBV20-1	TRBJ1-5	CSAIRQHNQPQHF	TGCAGTGCTATCAGACAGCACAATCAGCCCCAGCATTTT
NA	few	TRBV28	TRBJ2-7	CASSSQGPEQYF	TGTGCCAGCAGCTCTCAGGGCCCCGAGCAGTACTTC
NA	few	TRBV12-3/TRBV12-4	TRBJ1-5	CASSRQPNQPQHF	TGTGCCAGCAGCCGACAGCCCAATCAGCCCCAGCATTTT
TRBD1	NA	TRBV4-2	TRBJ1-2	CASSHRAVGQVDGYTF	TGTGCCAGCAGCCACCGAGCGGTGGGACAGGTCGATGGCTACACCTTC
NA	few	TRBV4-3	TRBJ2-5	CASSQDWTQRQETQYF	TGCGCCAGCAGCCAAGACTGGACCCAGAGGCAAGAGACCCAGTACTTC
NA	NA	TRBV6-5	TRBJ2-6	CASSTRGTGANVLTF	TGTGCCAGCAGTACGAGGGGTACTGGGGCCAACGTCCTGACTTTC
NA	NA	TRBV15	TRBJ1-5	CATSAPWEGIYSNQPQHF	TGTGCCACCAGCGCTCCATGGGAGGGAATATATAGCAATCAGCCCCAGCATTTT
TRBD2	once	TRBV27	TRBJ2-1	CASSSPSGGAVNEQFF	TGTGCCAGCAGTTCCCCCAGCGGGGGGGCCGTTAATGAGCAGTTCTTC
NA	NA	TRBV28	TRBJ2-1	CASSSQWGNEQFF	TGTGCCAGCAGTTCCCAGTGGGGCAATGAGCAGTTCTTC
NA	few	TRBV10-3	TRBJ2-5	CAISEGVRETQYF	TGTGCCATCAGTGAAGGGGTACGGGAGACCCAGTACTTC
NA	NA	TRBV6-2/TRBV6-3	TRBJ1-6	CASSYGPAISSYNSPLHF	TGTGCCAGCAGTTACGGTCCGGCCATCAGCTCCTATAATTCACCCCTCCACTTT
TRBD1	NA	TRBV19	TRBJ1-5	CASSTGVSFQPQHF	TGTGCCAGCAGTACAGGGGTTAGCTTTCAGCCCCAGCATTTT
TRBD1	few	TRBV6-2/TRBV6-3	TRBJ2-7	CASSRDRGYYEQYF	TGTGCCAGCTCCCGGGACAGGGGCTACTACGAGCAGTACTTC
NA	NA	TRBV4-2	TRBJ1-1	CASSQGGRGANTEAFF	TGTGCCAGCAGCCAAGGGGGGAGGGGCGCGAACACTGAAGCTTTCTTT
NA	NA	TRBV24-1	TRBJ1-2	CATSDFGKNYGYTF	TGTGCCACCAGTGATTTTGGAAAGAACTATGGCTACACCTTC
TRBD2	once	TRBV7-9	TRBJ2-3	CASSTGTSADTQYF	TGTGCCAGCAGCACAGGGACTAGTGCAGATACGCAGTATTTT
NA	NA	TRBV2	TRBJ2-7	CASTVRGIYEQYF	TGTGCCAGTACTGTCAGGGGAATCTACGAGCAGTACTTC
NA	NA	TRBV20-1	TRBJ1-5	CSARDPARQANQPQHF	TGCAGTGCTAGAGACCCGGCCAGACAGGCCAATCAGCCCCAGCATTTT